These 19 T cell receptor beta chains originate from one sample sequenced in a study of identical twins. TCRdb recomputed calls from the 5' RACE reads with MiXCR, one row per CDR3 protein. The data show around 680,000 distinct CDR3 sequences, with 8.6% seen just once and roughly 0.97% held by the top ten. The sample was also reused in another study, on yellow fever vaccine responses in identical twins.

What was sequenced was PBMCs. The receptor source for this set is a young woman in good health.

This clonotype has only a few counts. The genes are TRBV5-4 and TRBJ2-7; 9 bases align to TRBD1. Germline V gives CDR1 SGHNT, CDR2 YYREEE (reference sequence). The CDR3 contains 18 residues. Germline trimming cut 6 bases from V and 0 bases from J; bases unmatched to any gene: 16. The CDR3, as DNA: TGTGCCAGCACCGGAAGGGTTGCCGGGACAGGGACCTCCTACGAGCAGTACTTC. Protein sequence: CASTGRVAGTGTSYEQYF. Using reference TRBV5-4 and TRBJ2-7 for the parts outside the CDR3, the full variable domain is ETGVTQSPTHLIKTRGQQVTLRCSSQSGHNTVSWYQQALGQGPQFIFQYYREEENGRGNFPPRFSGLQFPNYSSELNVNALELDDSALYLCASTGRVAGTGTSYEQYFGPGTRLTVT.

The gene calls are TRBV7-3 and TRBJ2-5; 7 nucleotides line up with TRBD1. The CDR3 totals 15 residues. From germline, CDR1 is SGHTA and CDR2 FQGTGA. J lost 2 bases, V lost 5 bases, and 8 bases had no gene match. The CDR3 sequence is CASSPRQGGQETQYF. As DNA, the CDR3 is TGTGCCAGCAGCCCCCGACAGGGCGGTCAAGAGACCCAGTACTTC. Full variable domain (outside the CDR3, taken from reference TRBV7-3 and TRBJ2-5): GAGVSQTPSNKVTEKGKYVELRCDPISGHTALYWYRQSLGQGPEFLIYFQGTGAADDSGLPNDRFFAVRPEGSVSTLKIQRTERGDSAVYLCASSPRQGGQETQYFGPGTRLLVL.

This sequence joins TRBV7-9 and TRBJ1-5, with D hard to call. Trimming removed 8 bases at V and 6 bases at J, with 17 bases between. There are 14 residues in the CDR3. Per germline, CDR1 SEHNR and CDR2 FQNEAQ (reference sequence). Here the CDR3 reads CASSKAGMAQPQHF. CDR3 DNA: TGTGCCAGCTCCAAGGCGGGGATGGCTCAGCCCCAGCATTTT. The full variable domain, with the rest looked up from reference TRBV7-9 and TRBJ1-5, is DTGVSQNPRHKITKRGQNVTFRCDPISEHNRLYWYRQTLGQGPEFLTYFQNEAQLEKSRLLSDRFSAERPKGSFSTLEIQRTEQGDSAMYLCASSKAGMAQPQHFGDGTRLSIL.

This sequence joins TRBV27 and TRBJ2-3; TRBD2 matches at 9 bases. The CDR3 consists of 17 residues. After removal of 1 base from V and 1 base from J, the junction contained 6 bases not matched to a gene. Germline lookup yields CDR1 MNHEY and CDR2 SMNVEV (reference sequence). CDR3 in DNA: TGTGCCAGCAGTTTATGGCCAAGGACTAGCGGCACAGATACGCAGTATTTT. Amino acid sequence: CASSLWPRTSGTDTQYF.

CDR3 sequence reads: CASMREVITDTQYF. The CDR3 nucleotides read TGCGCCAGCATGCGGGAGGTTATCACAGATACGCAGTATTTT. The chain joins TRBV5-1 to TRBJ2-3, with 8 bases that match TRBD2. The junction had 5 bases not matched to a gene; V was cut back by 6 bases and J by 2 bases. Germline loops: CDR1 SGHRS, CDR2 YFSETQ. The CDR3 extends over 14 amino acids.

The chain combines TRBV20-1 with TRBJ2-7, with D perhaps matching TRBD1 (6 bases). The CDR3 extends over 15 amino acids. Germline loops: CDR1 DFQATT, CDR2 SNEGSKA (reference sequence). Trimming pared 0 bases from V and 7 bases from J, leaving 19 bases between. The CDR3 here is CSARDRAGASREQYF. For the CDR3, the DNA is TGCAGTGCTAGAGATCGGGCAGGGGCCTCGCGAGAGCAGTACTTC.

The V and J genes are TRBV3-1 and TRBJ2-3; 11 bases line up with TRBD2. With V trimmed by 5 bases and J by 2 bases, 9 bases remained unmatched. Germline V gene data show CDR1 as LGHDT and CDR2 as YNNKEL (reference sequence). The CDR3 contains 17 residues. Here the CDR3 DNA reads TGTGCCAGCAGCGGAACTAGCGGGGGCGTTCACACAGATACGCAGTATTTT. Translating it yields CASSGTSGGVHTDTQYF.

The genes are TRBV27 and TRBJ1-6, with unresolved D. Deletions cut 5 bases from V and 5 bases from J, with 13 bases between. The CDR3 is 15 residues long. In germline, CDR1 is MNHEY, CDR2 SMNVEV (reference sequence). CDR3 loop: CASSPRPGNNSPLHF. CDR3 coding DNA: TGTGCCAGCAGTCCCCGCCCAGGCAATAATTCACCCCTCCACTTT.

The table lists this clonotype with many counts. V is TRBV7-2 and J is TRBJ2-7; 8 nucleotides align to TRBD1. Trimming at V came to 3 bases and at J to 5 bases, leaving 3 bases not matched to a gene. The CDR3 has 13 residues. Germline V gene lookup returns CDR1 SGHTA and CDR2 FQGNSA. The chain's CDR3 is CASSFDRGDEQYF. For the CDR3, the DNA is TGTGCCAGCAGCTTCGACAGGGGCGACGAGCAGTACTTC. The whole variable domain, remainder taken from reference TRBV7-2 and TRBJ2-7, is GAGVSQSPSNKVTEKGKDVELRCDPISGHTALYWYRQSLGQGLEFLIYFQGNSAPDKSGLPSDRFSAERTGGSVSTLTIQRTQQEDSAVYLCASSFDRGDEQYFGPGTRLTVT.

The gene calls are TRBV7-9 and TRBJ2-1, with a weak D call TRBD1 (6 bases). This CDR3 comprises 16 residues. V was pared by 1 base and J by 7 bases, with 17 bases between. The germline gives CDR1 SEHNR, CDR2 FQNEAQ (reference sequence). As DNA, the CDR3 is TGTGCCAGCAGCTTAGTAGTACAGGGTGATCGGAATGAGCAGTTCTTC. Encoded protein: CASSLVVQGDRNEQFF. The full variable domain, completed using reference TRBV7-9 and TRBJ2-1, is DTGVSQNPRHKITKRGQNVTFRCDPISEHNRLYWYRQTLGQGPEFLTYFQNEAQLEKSRLLSDRFSAERPKGSFSTLEIQRTEQGDSAMYLCASSLVVQGDRNEQFFGPGTRLTVL.

The chain carries TRBV9 and TRBJ1-2; 10 positions match TRBD1. The CDR3 runs 15 residues. J lost 4 bases, V lost 3 bases, and 6 bases had no gene match. In germline, CDR1 is SGDLS, CDR2 YYNGEE. For the CDR3, the DNA is TGTGCCAGCAGCGCTACGGGACAGGGGAGCTATGGCTACACCTTC. Its protein product is CASSATGQGSYGYTF.

The chain is built from TRBV7-9 and TRBJ2-2; D may be TRBD1 (6 bases). CDR3 length equals 17 residues. V was cut by 5 bases and J by 0 bases, with 16 bases left in between. Looked up from germline, CDR1 is SEHNR and CDR2 is FQNEAQ (reference sequence). Here the CDR3 DNA reads TGTGCCAGCAGCCCCCTTCAGGGGTGGGCGAACACCGGGGAGCTGTTTTTT. The encoded protein is CASSPLQGWANTGELFF.

This chain connects TRBV27 to TRBJ2-5; perhaps TRBD2 as D (6 bases). CDR1 and CDR2 from the germline V gene are MNHEY and SMNVEV (reference sequence). This CDR3 has 16 residues. V lost 6 bases, J lost 5 bases, and 22 bases lay in between. The CDR3: CASSPLPQEGYETQYF. The CDR3 DNA is TGTGCCAGCAGCCCACTCCCCCAGGAGGGCTACGAGACCCAGTACTTC.

V and J are TRBV5-5 and TRBJ2-7; D is perhaps TRBD1 (5 bases). V was pared by 1 base and J by 2 bases, with 10 bases between. This CDR3 spans 14 amino acids. Germline-derived CDR1 and CDR2 are SGHKS and YYEKEE (reference sequence). The CDR3 loop is CASSLPRVPYEQYF. CDR3 DNA sequence: TGTGCCAGCAGCTTGCCCAGGGTTCCCTACGAGCAGTACTTC. Full variable domain (rest looked up from reference TRBV5-5 and TRBJ2-7): DAGVTQSPTHLIKTRGQQVTLRCSPISGHKSVSWYQQVLGQGPQFIFQYYEKEERGRGNFPDRFSARQFPNYSSELNVNALLLGDSALYLCASSLPRVPYEQYFGPGTRLTVT.

In its sample, this clonotype was seen many times. The chain combines TRBV5-1 with TRBJ2-1, with a weak D call TRBD2 (6 bases). The CDR3 length is 19 residues. Germline V gene sequence: CDR1 SGHRS, CDR2 YFSETQ. V lost 1 base to trimming and J lost 4 bases, with 24 bases between them. The CDR3 region has the DNA TGCGCCAGCAGCTTGCATTCCGGGGGACCACACACGGCGTACAATGAGCAGTTCTTC. Translating it yields CASSLHSGGPHTAYNEQFF.

This clonotype was counted ten times or more. The gene calls are TRBV7-3 and TRBJ2-1; 10 nucleotides match TRBD2. From germline, CDR1 is SGHTA and CDR2 FQGTGA. This CDR3 is 15 amino acids long. Unmatched junction bases numbered 6, after V lost 3 bases and J lost 7 bases. CDR3 DNA: TGTGCCAGCAGCTTGAGGACTAGCGGTATTAATGAGCAGTTCTTC. This gives the protein CASSLRTSGINEQFF. The entire variable domain, with the rest obtained from reference TRBV7-3 and TRBJ2-1, is as follows: GAGVSQTPSNKVTEKGKYVELRCDPISGHTALYWYRQSLGQGPEFLIYFQGTGAADDSGLPNDRFFAVRPEGSVSTLKIQRTERGDSAVYLCASSLRTSGINEQFFGPGTRLTVL.

This clonotype was counted between two and nine times. This sequence joins TRBV5-1 and TRBJ2-3; tentative D call: TRBD2 (5 bases). CDR1 SGHRS and CDR2 YFSETQ come from the germline V gene. CDR3 length equals 14 residues. V gave up 2 bases and J gave up 5 bases, with 12 bases separating them. The CDR3 DNA is TGCGCCAGCAGCTTCGGGGAAACAGTAGATACGCAGTATTTT. As protein: CASSFGETVDTQYF.

This clonotype was observed at least ten times. V and J are TRBV28 and TRBJ2-3; D is unresolved. In germline, CDR1 is MDHEN, CDR2 SYDVKM. The CDR3 extends over 14 amino acids. With 6 bases removed from V and 6 bases from J, the gap between germline ends came to 16 bases. The CDR3 loop is CASRPASAGDTQYF. The CDR3 DNA follows: TGTGCCAGCAGGCCAGCCAGCGCTGGTGATACGCAGTATTTT. The full variable domain, rest sourced from reference TRBV28 and TRBJ2-3, is DVKVTQSSRYLVKRTGEKVFLECVQDMDHENMFWYRQDPGLGLRLIYFSYDVKMKEKGDIPEGYSVSREKKERFSLILESASTNQTSMYLCASRPASAGDTQYFGPGTRLTVL.

In its sample, this clonotype was seen many times. The rearrangement joins TRBV11-2 to TRBJ1-5; D is undetermined. Germline V CDR1 and CDR2: SGHAT, FQNNGV. This CDR3 has 13 amino acids. With 3 bases removed from V and 4 bases from J, the gap between germline ends came to 7 bases. DNA of the CDR3: TGTGCCAGCAGCTTGACGGAAAATCAGCCCCAGCATTTT. Amino acids: CASSLTENQPQHF.